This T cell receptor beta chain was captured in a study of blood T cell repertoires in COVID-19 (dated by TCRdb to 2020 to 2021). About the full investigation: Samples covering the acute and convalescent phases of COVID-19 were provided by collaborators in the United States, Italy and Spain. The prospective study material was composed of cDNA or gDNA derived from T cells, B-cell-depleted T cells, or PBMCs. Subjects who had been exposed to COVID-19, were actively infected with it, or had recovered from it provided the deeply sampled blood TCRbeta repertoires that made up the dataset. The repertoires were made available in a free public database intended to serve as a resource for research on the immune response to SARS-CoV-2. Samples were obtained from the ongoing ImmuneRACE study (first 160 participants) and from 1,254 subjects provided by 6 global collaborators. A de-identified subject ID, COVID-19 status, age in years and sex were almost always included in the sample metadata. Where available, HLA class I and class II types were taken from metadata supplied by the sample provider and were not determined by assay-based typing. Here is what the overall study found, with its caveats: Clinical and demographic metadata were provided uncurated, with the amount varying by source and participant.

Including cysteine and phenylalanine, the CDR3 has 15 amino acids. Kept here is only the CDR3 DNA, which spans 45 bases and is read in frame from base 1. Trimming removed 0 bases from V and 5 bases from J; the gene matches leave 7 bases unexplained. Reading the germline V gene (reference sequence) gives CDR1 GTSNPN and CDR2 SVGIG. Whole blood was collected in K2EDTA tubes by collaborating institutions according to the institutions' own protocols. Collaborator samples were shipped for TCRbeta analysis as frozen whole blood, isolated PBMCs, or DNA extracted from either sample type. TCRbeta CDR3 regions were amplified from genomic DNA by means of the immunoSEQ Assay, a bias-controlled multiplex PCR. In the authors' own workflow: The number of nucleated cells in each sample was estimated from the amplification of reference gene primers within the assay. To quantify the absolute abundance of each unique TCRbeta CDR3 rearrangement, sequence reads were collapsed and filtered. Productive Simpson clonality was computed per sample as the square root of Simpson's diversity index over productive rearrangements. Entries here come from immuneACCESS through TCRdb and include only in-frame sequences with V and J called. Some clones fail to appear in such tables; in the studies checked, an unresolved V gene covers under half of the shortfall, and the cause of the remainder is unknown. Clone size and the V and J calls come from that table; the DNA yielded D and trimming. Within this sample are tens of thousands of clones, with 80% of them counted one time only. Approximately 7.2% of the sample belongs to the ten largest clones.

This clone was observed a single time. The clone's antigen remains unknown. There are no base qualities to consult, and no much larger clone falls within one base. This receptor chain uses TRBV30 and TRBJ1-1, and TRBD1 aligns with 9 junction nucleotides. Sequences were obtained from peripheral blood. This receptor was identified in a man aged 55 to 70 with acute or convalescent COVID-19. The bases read TGTGCCTGGAGTGTACGAGGGACAGGGAAAACTGAAGCTTTCTTT. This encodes CAWSVRGTGKTEAFF. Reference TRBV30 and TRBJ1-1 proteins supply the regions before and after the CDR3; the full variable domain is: SQTIHQWPATLVQPVGSPLSLECTVEGTSNPNLYWYRQAAGRGLQLLFYSVGIGQISSEVPQNLSASRPQDRQFILSSKKLLLSDSGFYLCAWSVRGTGKTEAFFGQGTRLTVV.